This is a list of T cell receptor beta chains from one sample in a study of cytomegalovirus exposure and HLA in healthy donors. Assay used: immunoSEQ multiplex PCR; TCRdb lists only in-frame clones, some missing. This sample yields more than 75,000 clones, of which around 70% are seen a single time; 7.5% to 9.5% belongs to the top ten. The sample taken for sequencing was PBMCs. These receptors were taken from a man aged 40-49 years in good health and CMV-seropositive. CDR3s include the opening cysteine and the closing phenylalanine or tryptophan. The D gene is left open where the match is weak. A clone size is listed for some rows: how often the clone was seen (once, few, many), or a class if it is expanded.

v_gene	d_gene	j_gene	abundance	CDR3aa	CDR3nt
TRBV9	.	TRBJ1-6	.	CASSVAPQGSPLHF	TGTGCCAGCAGCGTAGCCCCACAGGGTTCACCCCTCCACTTT
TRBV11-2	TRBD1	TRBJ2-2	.	CASSSAGGRTGELFF	TGTGCCAGCAGCTCTGCAGGGGGCCGAACCGGGGAGCTGTTTTTT
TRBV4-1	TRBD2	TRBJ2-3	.	CASSQFSGVTDTQYF	TGCGCCAGCAGCCAATTTAGCGGGGTCACAGATACGCAGTATTTT
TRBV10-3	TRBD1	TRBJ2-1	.	CAISYGQADNEQFF	TGTGCCATCAGTTACGGACAGGCGGACAATGAGCAGTTCTTC
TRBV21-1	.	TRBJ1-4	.	CASSKRDRDGNEKLFF	TGTGCCAGCAGCAAAAGGGACAGGGATGGGAATGAAAAACTGTTTTTT
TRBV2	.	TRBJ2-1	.	CASNVGSADNEQFF	TGTGCCAGCAACGTTGGTAGCGCCGACAATGAGCAGTTCTTC
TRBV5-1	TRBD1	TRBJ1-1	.	CASSPLGQGASEAFF	TGCGCCAGCAGCCCCCTGGGGCAGGGGGCCTCTGAAGCTTTCTTT
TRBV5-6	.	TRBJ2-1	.	CASSFVNEQFF	TGTGCCAGCAGCTTCGTCAATGAGCAGTTCTTC
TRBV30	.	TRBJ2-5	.	CAWSEGVGETQYF	TGTGCCTGGAGTGAGGGGGTCGGGGAGACCCAGTACTTC
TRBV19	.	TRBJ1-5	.	CASSIRLGTVDQPQHF	TGTGCCAGTAGTATACGGTTAGGGACTGTAGATCAGCCCCAGCATTTT
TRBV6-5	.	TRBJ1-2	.	CASSYAGVYGYTF	TGTGCCAGCAGTTACGCGGGAGTCTATGGCTACACCTTC
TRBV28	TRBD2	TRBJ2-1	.	CASSPLAGGTDEQFF	TGTGCCAGCAGTCCCCTAGCGGGAGGCACCGATGAGCAGTTCTTC
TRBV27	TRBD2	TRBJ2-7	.	CASSPAGGYEQYF	TGTGCCAGCAGTCCCGCGGGGGGCTACGAGCAGTACTTC
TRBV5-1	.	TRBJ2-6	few	CASSQDRGSGANVLTF	TGCGCCAGCAGCCAAGATCGGGGCTCTGGGGCCAACGTCCTGACTTTC
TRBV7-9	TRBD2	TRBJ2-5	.	CASRPSGGNQETQYF	TGTGCCAGCAGGCCTAGCGGGGGGAACCAAGAGACCCAGTACTTC
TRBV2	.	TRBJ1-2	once	CASSGSSTNYGYTF	TGTGCCAGCAGTGGTTCGTCTACCAACTATGGCTACACCTTC
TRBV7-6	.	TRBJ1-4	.	CASSLAAGEKLFF	TGTGCCAGCAGCTTAGCAGCAGGGGAAAAACTGTTTTTT
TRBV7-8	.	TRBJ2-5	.	CASSLSHFQETQYF	TGTGCCAGCAGCTTAAGCCATTTCCAAGAGACCCAGTACTTC
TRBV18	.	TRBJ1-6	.	CASSPMAGTTNSPLHF	TGTGCCAGCTCACCCATGGCAGGAACCACTAATTCACCCCTCCACTTT
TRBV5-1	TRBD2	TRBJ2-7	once	CASSLASGRAREQYF	TGCGCCAGCAGCTTGGCTAGCGGGAGGGCGAGAGAGCAGTACTTC
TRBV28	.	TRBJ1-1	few	CASTRDMNTEAFF	TGTGCCAGCACCCGGGACATGAACACTGAAGCTTTCTTT
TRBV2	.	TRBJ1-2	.	CASSERQGGYGYTF	TGTGCCAGCAGTGAAAGGCAGGGAGGCTATGGCTACACCTTC
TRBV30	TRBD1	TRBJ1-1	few	CAWRIGGGTEAFF	TGTGCCTGGAGGATAGGGGGCGGCACTGAAGCTTTCTTT
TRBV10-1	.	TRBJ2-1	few	CASSEAGLSGHNEQFF	TGCGCCAGCAGTGAGGCAGGACTATCCGGACACAATGAGCAGTTCTTC
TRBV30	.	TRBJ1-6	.	CAWTILPLGDQSPLHF	TGTGCCTGGACTATCCTCCCGTTAGGGGATCAATCACCCCTCCACTTT
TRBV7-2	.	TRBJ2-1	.	CASRPFSSGLYNEQFF	TGTGCCAGCAGGCCCTTTTCGAGCGGGCTATACAATGAGCAGTTCTTC
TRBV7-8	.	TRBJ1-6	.	CASSFGAAGEINSPLHF	TGTGCCAGCAGCTTCGGGGCAGCGGGGGAGATTAATTCACCCCTCCACTTT
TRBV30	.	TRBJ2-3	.	CAWNSKGADTQYF	TGTGCCTGGAATTCAAAAGGGGCGGATACGCAGTATTTT
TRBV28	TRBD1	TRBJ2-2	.	CASKGTGSLRELFF	TGTGCCAGCAAAGGGACAGGGTCGCTCAGGGAGCTGTTTTTT
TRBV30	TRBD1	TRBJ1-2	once	CAWSKDRGVHYGYTF	TGTGCCTGGAGTAAGGACAGGGGTGTTCATTATGGCTACACCTTC
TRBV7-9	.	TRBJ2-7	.	CASSLGGESYEQYF	TGTGCCAGCAGCTTAGGCGGCGAATCCTACGAGCAGTACTTC
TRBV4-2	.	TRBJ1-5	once	CASSQDPPPPGNQPQHF	TGTGCCAGCAGCCAAGATCCTCCGCCGCCGGGAAATCAGCCCCAGCATTTT
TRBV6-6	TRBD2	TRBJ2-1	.	CASSTGTTYNEQFF	TGTGCCAGCAGTACCGGGACTACCTACAATGAGCAGTTCTTC
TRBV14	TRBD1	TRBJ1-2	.	CASSQELVKGAHYGYTF	TGTGCCAGCAGCCAAGAATTGGTCAAGGGGGCACACTATGGCTACACCTTC
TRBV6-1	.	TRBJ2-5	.	CASSEAGPERGETQYF	TGTGCCAGCAGTGAAGCGGGTCCGGAGAGGGGGGAGACCCAGTACTTC
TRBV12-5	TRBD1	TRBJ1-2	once	CASGMGQGYGYTF	TGTGCTAGTGGCATGGGACAGGGCTATGGCTACACCTTC
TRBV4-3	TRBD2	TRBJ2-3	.	CASRLGTSGSLSTDTQYF	TGCGCCAGCAGGCTCGGGACTAGCGGATCCCTGAGCACAGATACGCAGTATTTT
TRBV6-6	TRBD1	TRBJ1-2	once	CASREGAPTF	TGTGCCAGCAGAGAGGGGGCGCCGACCTTC
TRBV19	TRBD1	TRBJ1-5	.	CASSPWTGFSNQPQHF	TGTGCCAGTAGTCCATGGACAGGCTTTAGCAATCAGCCCCAGCATTTT
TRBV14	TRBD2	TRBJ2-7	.	CASSRGLANSYEQYF	TGTGCCAGCAGCCGGGGACTAGCGAACTCCTACGAGCAGTACTTC
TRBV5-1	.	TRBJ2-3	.	CASSPDSPSTDTQYF	TGCGCCAGCAGCCCGGACAGCCCAAGCACAGATACGCAGTATTTT
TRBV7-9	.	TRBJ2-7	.	CASSLSSGGLYEQYF	TGTGCCAGCAGCTTAAGTTCGGGGGGCCTATACGAGCAGTACTTC
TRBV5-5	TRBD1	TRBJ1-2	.	CASSPWTGAGGYTF	TGTGCCAGCAGCCCTTGGACAGGGGCGGGTGGCTACACCTTC
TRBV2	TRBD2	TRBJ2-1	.	CASSETRASGRAGEQFF	TGTGCCAGCAGTGAAACCCGGGCTAGCGGGAGGGCCGGTGAGCAGTTCTTC
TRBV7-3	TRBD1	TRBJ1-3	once	CASSLKARDREVKGAGNTIYF	TGTGCCAGCAGCTTAAAAGCTAGGGACAGGGAAGTGAAGGGGGCTGGAAACACCATATATTTT
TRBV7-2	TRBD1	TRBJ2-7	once	CASSPDRGRYEQYF	TGTGCCAGCAGCCCCGACAGGGGGCGGTACGAGCAGTACTTC
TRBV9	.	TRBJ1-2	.	CASSVGLTANYGYTF	TGTGCCAGCAGCGTCGGATTAACAGCTAACTATGGCTACACCTTC
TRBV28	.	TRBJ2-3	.	CATTSAWGAKPDTQYF	TGTGCCACCACCTCCGCGTGGGGCGCAAAACCAGATACGCAGTATTTT
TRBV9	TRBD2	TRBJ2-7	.	CASSVGMTSGSRISYEQYF	TGTGCCAGCAGCGTGGGAATGACTAGCGGGAGCCGTATCTCCTACGAGCAGTACTTC
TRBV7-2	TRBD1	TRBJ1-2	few	CASSKGQYYGYTF	TGTGCCAGCAGCAAGGGACAGTACTATGGCTACACCTTC
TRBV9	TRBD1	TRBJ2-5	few	CASSVDRVEETQYF	TGTGCCAGCAGCGTTGACAGGGTTGAAGAGACCCAGTACTTC
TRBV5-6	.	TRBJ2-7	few	CASSLANEQYF	TGTGCCAGCAGCTTGGCAAACGAGCAGTACTTC
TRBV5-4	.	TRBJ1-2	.	CASRPAEGYGYTF	TGTGCCAGCAGGCCGGCGGAGGGGTATGGCTACACCTTC
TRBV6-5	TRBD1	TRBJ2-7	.	CASAAGTGGSEQYF	TGTGCCAGCGCCGCCGGGACAGGGGGGAGCGAGCAGTACTTC
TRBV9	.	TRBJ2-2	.	CASQTGTGELFF	TGTGCCAGCCAAACGGGGACCGGGGAGCTGTTTTTT
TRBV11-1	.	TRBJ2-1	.	CASSFGGAYYNEQFF	TGTGCCAGCAGCTTCGGAGGGGCATATTACAATGAGCAGTTCTTC
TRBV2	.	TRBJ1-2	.	CASSEEEGRGYTF	TGTGCCAGCAGTGAGGAGGAAGGGCGTGGCTACACCTTC
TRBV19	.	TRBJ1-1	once	CASSRSRGGYTEAFF	TGTGCCAGTAGTAGGTCCCGTGGGGGGTACACTGAAGCTTTCTTT
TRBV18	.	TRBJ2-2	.	CASSPMDWTGELFF	TGTGCCAGCTCACCTATGGACTGGACGGGGGAGCTGTTTTTT